This TCR beta chain was found in a study of blood T cell repertoires in COVID-19. Trimming at V came to 5 bases and at J to 4 bases, leaving 9 bases not matched to a gene. Looked up from germline, CDR1 is LNHDA and CDR2 is SQIVND (reference sequence). This CDR3 is built from 15 residues. How the authors handled the data: Reference gene primer amplification gave nucleated cell count estimates. TCRdb's table, derived via immunoSEQ multiplex PCR, lists solely in-frame clones and lacks some. V, J and clone size are those of that table, while D and trimming were read from the DNA. The repertoire includes about 87,000 clones, around 86% of them detected once, and roughly 5% sits in the top ten. The sample holds one count of this clone.

The sequenced sample was peripheral blood. The chain has TRBV19 and TRBJ2-7; TRBD1 aligns across 9 bases. This TCR was sampled from a man aged 35 to 55 with acute or convalescent COVID-19. CDR3 region: CASSQGTGRMYEQYF. CDR3 bases: TGTGCCAGTAGTCAAGGGACAGGGAGGATGTACGAGCAGTACTTC.